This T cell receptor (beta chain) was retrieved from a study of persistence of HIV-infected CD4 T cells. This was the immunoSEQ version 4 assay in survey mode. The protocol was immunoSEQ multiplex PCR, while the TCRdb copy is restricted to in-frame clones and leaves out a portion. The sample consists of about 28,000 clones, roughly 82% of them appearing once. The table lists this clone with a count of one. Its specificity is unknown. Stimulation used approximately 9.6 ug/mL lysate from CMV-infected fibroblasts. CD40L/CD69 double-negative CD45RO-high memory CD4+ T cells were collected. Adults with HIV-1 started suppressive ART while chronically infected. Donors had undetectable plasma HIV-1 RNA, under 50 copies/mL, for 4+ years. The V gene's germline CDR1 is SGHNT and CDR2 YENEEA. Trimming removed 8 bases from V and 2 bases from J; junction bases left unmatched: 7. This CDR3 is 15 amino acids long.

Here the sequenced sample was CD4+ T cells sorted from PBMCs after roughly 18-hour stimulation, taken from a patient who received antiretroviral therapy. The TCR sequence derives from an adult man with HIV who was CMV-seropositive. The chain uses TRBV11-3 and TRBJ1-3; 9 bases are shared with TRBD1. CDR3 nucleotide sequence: TGTGCCAGCTCCCAGGACAGGGGCCCTGGAAACACCATATATTTT. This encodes CASSQDRGPGNTIYF.